The 27 T cell receptor beta chains below come from one sample, sequenced in a study of shared T cell receptors in the human thymus. Clones were read by immunoSEQ multiplex PCR, and TCRdb kept only the in-frame ones, dropping some. This sample yields hundreds of thousands of clones, of which about 90% are seen a single time; roughly 0.0087% belongs to the top ten. These data were likewise used in another study, on human thymus T cells.

The specimen was thymocytes. All receptors derive from a boy under two years old with a congenital heart defect.

The chain links TRBV11-2 to TRBJ2-1; 7 positions agree with TRBD2. This CDR3 has 19 amino acids. V trimming: 3 bases; J trimming: 0 bases; junction bases outside the gene matches: 14. Looked up from germline, CDR1 is SGHAT and CDR2 is FQNNGV. CDR3 amino acids: CASSFPINSGGSSYNEQFF. CDR3 DNA sequence: TGTGCCAGCAGCTTCCCAATAAACTCCGGGGGGAGCTCCTACAATGAGCAGTTCTTC.

CDR3: CASTKSDRGIHEQYF. In DNA form, the CDR3 reads TGTGCCAGTACCAAAAGTGACAGGGGGATCCACGAGCAGTACTTC. The rearrangement uses TRBV19 and TRBJ2-7; 9 positions match TRBD1. CDR3 length: 15 amino acids. Germline V lookup: CDR1 LNHDA, CDR2 SQIVND (reference sequence). V shed 7 bases and J 5 bases; nucleotides not matched to a gene: 12. Combining the CDR3 with reference TRBV19 and TRBJ2-7 gives the whole variable domain DGGITQSPKYLFRKEGQNVTLSCEQNLNHDAMYWYRQDPGQGLRLIYYSQIVNDFQKGDIAEGYSVSREKKESFPLTVTSAQKNPTAFYLCASTKSDRGIHEQYFGPGTRLTVT.

The CDR3 nucleotides read TGTGCCAGCAGCCAAGATAAAGGACAGGGGACTGAAGCTTTCTTT. Translating gives CASSQDKGQGTEAFF. The genes are TRBV14 and TRBJ1-1; TRBD1 matches at 9 bases. Germline loops: CDR1 SGHDN, CDR2 FVKESK. Losses at the gene ends were 0 bases for V and 5 bases for J; bases not matched to a gene: 4. The CDR3 loop spans 15 amino acids.

The V and J genes are TRBV5-1 and TRBJ2-5; D possibly corresponds to TRBD2 (6 bases). CDR3 size: 15 residues. Trimming pared 0 bases from V and 5 bases from J, leaving 14 bases between. In germline, CDR1 is SGHRS, CDR2 YFSETQ. In nucleotides, the CDR3 is TGCGCCAGCAGCTTGGGATCTAGCGCCAGGGAGACCCAGTACTTC. Protein sequence: CASSLGSSARETQYF.

This clone was seen just once. The chain carries TRBV29-1 and TRBJ2-2, with D perhaps TRBD1 (6 bases). CDR1 is SQVTM, CDR2 ANQGSEA, per germline. Trimming took 7 bases from V and 0 from J, leaving 15 bases between them. This CDR3 has 15 amino acids. In DNA, the CDR3 is TGCAGCGCTGGGGCGCAGGGGCCGAACACCGGGGAGCTGTTTTTT. The encoded protein is CSAGAQGPNTGELFF.

Only a few counts were recorded for this clone. V usage is TRBV11-2 and J usage is TRBJ2-7; 8 bases fit TRBD2. The CDR3 loop spans 17 amino acids. Germline trimming cut 5 bases from V and 0 bases from J; bases unmatched to any gene: 12. CDR1 SGHAT and CDR2 FQNNGV come from the germline V gene. CDR3 bases: TGTGCCAGCAGCCAGGCCCACGTAGCGGGACACTCCTACGAGCAGTACTTC. This sequence encodes CASSQAHVAGHSYEQYF.

The rearrangement uses TRBV28 and TRBJ2-2; 9 bases fit TRBD2. The CDR3 extends over 15 amino acids. V dropped 3 bases and J dropped 4; count of bases not matched to a gene: 3. Per the germline V gene, CDR1 is MDHEN and CDR2 is SYDVKM. CDR3 residues: CASSFPSGATGELFF. The DNA of the CDR3 is TGTGCCAGCAGTTTTCCTAGCGGGGCCACCGGGGAGCTGTTTTTT.

V gene TRBV11-2 combines with J gene TRBJ1-2, with a tentative D call TRBD1 (6 bases). Germline assignment: CDR1 SGHAT and CDR2 FQNNGV. This CDR3 is built from 15 residues. V was trimmed by 0 bases and J by 6 bases, leaving 14 bases between them. CDR3 amino acids: CASSLDADRMDGYTF. CDR3 bases: TGTGCCAGCAGCTTAGATGCAGACAGGATGGATGGCTACACCTTC. The complete variable domain, with remaining parts taken from reference TRBV11-2 and TRBJ1-2, reads EAGVAQSPRYKIIEKRQSVAFWCNPISGHATLYWYQQILGQGPKLLIQFQNNGVVDDSQLPKDRFSAERLKGVDSTLKIQPAKLEDSAVYLCASSLDADRMDGYTFGSGTRLTVV.

The rearrangement joins TRBV28 to TRBJ1-2; D call uncertain. Germline-derived CDR1 and CDR2 are MDHEN and SYDVKM. V gave up 8 bases and J gave up 1 base, with 14 bases separating them. This CDR3 has 14 amino acids. The DNA of the CDR3 is TGTGCCAGCGAGGCGGGCGGTAGTAACTATGGCTACACCTTC. Translating gives CASEAGGSNYGYTF.

The V gene is TRBV6-5, the J gene TRBJ2-1, with TRBD2 matching over 12 bases. The CDR3 is 15 residues long. Looked up from germline, CDR1 is MNHEY and CDR2 is SVGAGI. The V and J ends lost 0 bases and 7 bases, in that order; junction bases with no gene match: 1. CDR3 coding DNA: TGTGCCAGCAGTTACTCTCTAGCGGGGGGGAATGAGCAGTTCTTC. Translated: CASSYSLAGGNEQFF.

This clone was observed a single time. V is TRBV6-6 and J is TRBJ2-5; weak D call: TRBD2 (5 bases). There are 14 residues in the CDR3. The V gene's germline CDR1 is MNHNY and CDR2 SVGAGI (reference sequence). The V and J ends lost 0 bases and 5 bases respectively, with 10 bases between them. The CDR3 loop is CASSYSKREETQYF. The CDR3 coding sequence is TGTGCCAGCAGTTACTCAAAAAGGGAGGAGACCCAGTACTTC.

The V call is TRBV9, the J call TRBJ2-1; TRBD1 might be the D (8 bases). With 3 bases removed from V and 6 bases from J, the gap between germline ends came to 13 bases. Germline loops: CDR1 SGDLS, CDR2 YYNGEE. The length of the CDR3 is 14 residues. The CDR3 DNA reads TGTGCCAGCAGCGCTACAGGGGGGGGCAATGAGCAGTTCTTC. Its protein product is CASSATGGGNEQFF.

For this clone: One end of the junction fails to match germline, which may point to a read error. Other DNA sequences in this specimen translate into the identical CDR3. The chain has TRBV4-2 and TRBJ1-6; 8 bases map to TRBD1. Germline V CDR1 and CDR2: LGHNA, YNFKEQ. The CDR3 is made up of 15 amino acids. CDR3 region: CASSQRTGINSPLHF. CDR3 bases: TGTGCCAGCAGCCAGAGGACAGGGATTAATTCCCCCCTCCACTTT.

This clone was recorded a few times. The CDR3 nucleotides read TGCGCCAGCAGCCAACCGGGACTAGCGGGAGGACCCCGAGAGAGCGAGCAGTACTTC. Its translation is CASSQPGLAGGPRESEQYF. This chain connects TRBV4-1 to TRBJ2-7, with TRBD2 matching over 15 bases. Germline V CDR1 and CDR2: MGHRA, YSYEKL. The junction had 14 bases not matched to a gene; V was cut back by 2 bases and J by 6 bases. The CDR3 has 19 amino acids.

The chain combines TRBV13 with TRBJ1-2; possible D gene TRBD1, 6 bases. The CDR3 has 16 residues. V shed 5 bases and J shed 5 bases, with 21 bases lying between them. Germline CDR1 reads PRHDT; CDR2 reads FYEKMQ (reference sequence). CDR3 sequence (DNA): TGTGCCAGCAGCCCTTCCCCGGGACACCGGGGTTATGGCTACACCTTC. As protein: CASSPSPGHRGYGYTF.

CDR3 amino acids: CASEGTGKYYEQYF. CDR3 coding DNA: TGTGCCAGCGAAGGGACAGGGAAATACTACGAGCAGTACTTC. The V call is TRBV25-1, the J call TRBJ2-7; 9 bases are a match to TRBD1. The junction had 8 bases not matched to a gene; V was cut back by 8 bases and J by 3 bases. Germline CDR1 and CDR2: MGHDK and SYGVNS. The CDR3 covers 14 residues.

About this clone: The junction and the germline gene differ at one end; a read error may be behind it. The V gene is TRBV7-7, the J gene TRBJ2-5; a weak D match, TRBD1 (6 bases). The CDR3 length is 12 residues. From germline, CDR1 is SSHAT and CDR2 FNYEAQ (reference sequence). The CDR3 loop reads CASSTGQETQYF. CDR3 coding DNA: TGTGCTAGCAGCACAGGGCAAGAGACCCAGTACTTC.

The chain employs TRBV2 and TRBJ1-5, with D perhaps matching TRBD1 (5 bases). Trimming took 7 bases from V and 1 from J, leaving 20 bases between them. The CDR3 covers 17 residues. The germline V gene encodes CDR1 SNHLY and CDR2 FYNNEI. As DNA, the CDR3 is TGTGCCAGCACGGGAGCCGCCAGGGTTTGGAGCAATCAGCCCCAGCATTTT. The encoded protein is CASTGAARVWSNQPQHF.

The rearrangement uses TRBV19 and TRBJ2-5; 10 bases fit TRBD2. Germline V gives CDR1 LNHDA, CDR2 SQIVND (reference sequence). The CDR3 totals 17 residues. V was pared by 3 bases and J by 1 base, with 8 bases of the junction left unmatched. The CDR3 DNA reads TGTGCCAGTAGTATTGGACGAGTAGCGGGAGGCCAAGAGACCCAGTACTTC. Its translation is CASSIGRVAGGQETQYF.

This sequence joins TRBV19 and TRBJ1-1, with TRBD1 matching over 8 bases. The CDR3 runs to 17 residues. Trimming at V came to 6 bases and at J to 1 base, leaving 13 bases not matched to a gene. CDR1 and CDR2 (germline): LNHDA, SQIVND (reference sequence). This CDR3 is CASSVPRGRGRNTEAFF. The CDR3 nucleotides read TGTGCCAGTAGCGTTCCCCGGGGCAGGGGGCGGAACACTGAAGCTTTCTTT.

The chain is built from TRBV15 and TRBJ1-1; D is possibly TRBD1 (5 bases). From germline, CDR1 is LNHNV and CDR2 YYDKDF (reference sequence). There are 13 residues in the CDR3. With 6 bases removed from V and 3 bases from J, the gap between germline ends came to 11 bases. For the CDR3, the DNA is TGTGCCACCAGAAAGGGGCCCCACACTGAAGCTTTCTTT. Translating gives CATRKGPHTEAFF.

A single count supports this clone. V is TRBV11-2 and J is TRBJ1-1; 9 bases match TRBD1. There are 17 residues in the CDR3. Germline lookup yields CDR1 SGHAT and CDR2 FQNNGV. The J segment lost 1 base and the V segment lost 6 bases, leaving 12 bases of the junction unmatched. The CDR3, as DNA: TGTGCCAGCAGTAATGGGTCCTCGGGACAGGGGAACACTGAAGCTTTCTTT. Translation gives CASSNGSSGQGNTEAFF.

The chain employs TRBV7-9 and TRBJ1-2, with D hard to call. With 5 bases removed from V and 6 bases from J, the gap between germline ends came to 13 bases. Germline V gene data show CDR1 as SEHNR and CDR2 as FQNEAQ (reference sequence). The CDR3 sequence is 13 residues long. In DNA, the CDR3 is TGTGCCAGCAGCACGCGGGAGTCGGATGGCTACACCTTC. Residues: CASSTRESDGYTF.

This clone was observed a few times. The gene calls are TRBV9 and TRBJ2-3; 9 bases agree with TRBD2. V shed 0 bases, J shed 14 bases, and the junction held 4 bases outside the gene matches. Germline V gene data show CDR1 as SGDLS and CDR2 as YYNGEE. CDR3 length: 12 residues. The CDR3 protein is CASSVDGTSMYF. CDR3 nucleotide sequence: TGTGCCAGCAGCGTAGACGGGACTAGCATGTATTTT. Looking up the rest from reference TRBV9 and TRBJ2-3 gives the full variable domain: DSGVTQTPKHLITATGQRVTLRCSPRSGDLSVYWYQQSLDQGLQFLIQYYNGEERAKGNILERFSAQQFPDLHSELNLSSLELGDSALYFCASSVDGTSMYFGPGTRLTVL.

V is TRBV6-5 and J is TRBJ2-7; 9 bases are shared with TRBD1. The CDR3 length is 15 residues. J was trimmed by 3 bases and V by 6 bases; bases with no gene match: 9. Germline CDR1 and CDR2: MNHEY and SVGAGI. The CDR3 loop reads CASSPPGTGIYEQYF. For the CDR3, the DNA is TGTGCCAGCAGCCCCCCCGGGACAGGGATCTACGAGCAGTACTTC.

With regard to this clone: Sequence at one end of the junction differs from germline and may be a read error. The V gene is TRBV4-3, the J gene TRBJ1-1; no reliable D call. This CDR3 has 11 amino acids. Germline CDR1 LGHNA, CDR2 YSLEER. The chain's CDR3 is CASSQDAGVLF. The CDR3 DNA reads TGCGCCAGCAGCCAAGATGCAGGTGTACTCTTT.

The J gene is TRBJ1-2, the V gene TRBV6-1; TRBD1 matches at 8 bases. Germline trimming cut 5 bases from V and 6 bases from J; bases unmatched to any gene: 5. Germline V gene data show CDR1 as MNHNS and CDR2 as SASEGT. The CDR3 is 13 amino acids. The CDR3 bases are TGTGCCAGCAGTCCGTCGGACAGGGATGGCTACACCTTC. The encoded protein is CASSPSDRDGYTF.